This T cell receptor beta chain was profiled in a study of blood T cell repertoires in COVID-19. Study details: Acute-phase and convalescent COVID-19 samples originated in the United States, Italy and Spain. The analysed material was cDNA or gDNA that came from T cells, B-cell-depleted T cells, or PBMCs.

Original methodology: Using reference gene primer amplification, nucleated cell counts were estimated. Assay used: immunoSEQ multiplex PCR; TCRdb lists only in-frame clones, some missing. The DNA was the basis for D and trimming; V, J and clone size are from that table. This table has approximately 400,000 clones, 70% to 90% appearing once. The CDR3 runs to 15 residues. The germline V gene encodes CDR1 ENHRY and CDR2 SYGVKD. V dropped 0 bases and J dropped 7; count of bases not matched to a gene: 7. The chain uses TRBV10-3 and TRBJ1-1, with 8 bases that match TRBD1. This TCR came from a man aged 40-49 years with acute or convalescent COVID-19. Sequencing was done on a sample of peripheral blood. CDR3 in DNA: TGTGCCATCAGTGAGTCGATAGGGACAGGTAGTGAAGCTTTCTTT. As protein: CAISESIGTGSEAFF.